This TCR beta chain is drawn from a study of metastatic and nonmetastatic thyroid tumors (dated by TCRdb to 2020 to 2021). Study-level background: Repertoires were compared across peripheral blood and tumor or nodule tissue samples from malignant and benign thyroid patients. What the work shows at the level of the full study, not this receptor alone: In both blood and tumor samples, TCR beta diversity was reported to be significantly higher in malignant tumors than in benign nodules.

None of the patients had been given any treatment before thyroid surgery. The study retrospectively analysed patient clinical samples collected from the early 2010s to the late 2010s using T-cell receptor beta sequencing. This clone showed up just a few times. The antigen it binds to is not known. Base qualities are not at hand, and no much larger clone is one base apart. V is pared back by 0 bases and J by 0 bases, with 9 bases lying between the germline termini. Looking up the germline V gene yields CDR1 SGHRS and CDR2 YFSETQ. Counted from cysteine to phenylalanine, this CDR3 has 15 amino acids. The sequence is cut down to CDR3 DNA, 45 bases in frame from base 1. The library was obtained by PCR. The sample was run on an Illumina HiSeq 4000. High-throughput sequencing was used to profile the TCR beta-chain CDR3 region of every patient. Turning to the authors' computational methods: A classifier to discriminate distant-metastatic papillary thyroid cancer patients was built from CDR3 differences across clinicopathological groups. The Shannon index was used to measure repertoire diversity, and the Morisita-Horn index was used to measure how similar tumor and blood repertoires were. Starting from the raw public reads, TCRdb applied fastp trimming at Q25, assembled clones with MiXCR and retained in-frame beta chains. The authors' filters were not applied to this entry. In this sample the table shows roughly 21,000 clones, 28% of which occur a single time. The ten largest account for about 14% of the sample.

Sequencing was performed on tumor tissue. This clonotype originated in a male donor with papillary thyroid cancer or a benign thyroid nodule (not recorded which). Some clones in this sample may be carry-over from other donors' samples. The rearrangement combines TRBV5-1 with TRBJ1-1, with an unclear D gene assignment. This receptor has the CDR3 CASSLDVDLNTEAFF. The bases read TGCGCCAGCAGCTTGGATGTAGACTTGAACACTGAAGCTTTCTTT.